Sequencing of this T cell receptor beta chain was carried out in a study of PD-L1 blockade in urothelial cancer. About the study: Blood analysis occurred 3 weeks (second dose) and 6 weeks after treatment start.

Assay: immunoSEQ multiplex PCR; the TCRdb copy retains only in-frame clones and omits some. The sample lists under 70,000 clones, 85% to 90% occurring once. Time point described: peripheral blood 6 weeks after treatment start. The CDR3 spans 14 residues. Germline CDR1 and CDR2: SNHLY and FYNNEI. V was clipped by 4 bases and J by 4 bases; unmatched bases: 7. This clone was observed a single time. The TCR sequence derives from a man in his sixties with urothelial cancer. The chain links TRBV2 to TRBJ2-7; TRBD1 matches 7 bases. The starting material was PBMCs, obtained around atezolizumab (anti-PD-L1) treatment. Here the CDR3 DNA reads TGTGCCAGCAGTGCGGACAGGTCAACATACGAGCAGTACTTC. Protein product: CASSADRSTYEQYF.